A single sample is the source of the 4 T cell receptor beta chains below, sequenced in a study of read filtering for tumor transcriptome and immune sequencing. The library was built from around 0.4 ug RNA with molecular barcoded adaptors for alpha/delta and beta/gamma chains. In TCRdb, the reads were re-called with MiXCR into one record per CDR3 protein. The sample includes tens of thousands of distinct CDR3 sequences, about 13% seen only once; the top ten take around three fifths. Sequenced material: a population of CD138-negative cells sorted from bone marrow. All receptors come from a donor over 35 with multiple myeloma.

This clonotype was found many times. The chain recombines TRBV4-1 with TRBJ1-1; D is unclear. CDR3 size: 14 residues. The V gene's germline CDR1 is MGHRA and CDR2 YSYEKL. Trimming took off 0 bases at V and 1 base at J, with 6 bases between the two ends. Here the CDR3 DNA reads TGCGCCAGCAGCCAAGAGATAGCGAACACTGAAGCTTTCTTT. Amino acids: CASSQEIANTEAFF.

This clonotype was seen at least ten times. The CDR3 DNA reads as TGCAGCGTAGGACTAGCGGGAGGTTCCCGGAGCTCCTACGAGCAGTACTTC. The encoded protein is CSVGLAGGSRSSYEQYF. The J gene is TRBJ2-7, the V gene TRBV29-1; 14 bases map to TRBD2. V lost 6 bases and J lost 0; bases outside the gene matches: 10. This CDR3 has 17 residues. Germline V CDR1 and CDR2: SQVTM, ANQGSEA.

This clonotype was counted many times. The chain couples TRBV29-1 to TRBJ1-1, with D hard to call. The CDR3 runs 12 residues. The germline gives CDR1 SQVTM, CDR2 ANQGSEA. Trimming pared 5 bases from V and 4 bases from J, leaving 11 bases between. CDR3 amino acids: CSVREGSTEAFF. The CDR3, as DNA: TGCAGCGTTAGAGAGGGTAGCACTGAAGCTTTCTTT.

This clonotype was detected many times. The CDR3 nucleotides are TGCGCCAGCAGCTTGACAGGGTCTGGTCAGCCCCAGCATTTT. It is translated as CASSLTGSGQPQHF. V gene TRBV5-1 combines with J gene TRBJ1-5; a weak D match, TRBD1 (6 bases). V shed 1 base and J shed 6 bases, with 11 bases lying between them. Germline loops: CDR1 SGHRS, CDR2 YFSETQ. CDR3 size: 14 residues.